This T cell receptor beta chain comes out of a study of early T cells in non-severe SARS-CoV-2 infection. About the research overall: Investigators sequenced bulk RNA drawn from unsorted whole blood, and chains remained unpaired.

The germline gives CDR1 MNHEY, CDR2 SMNVEV (reference sequence). The CDR3 has 15 amino acids. Germline trimming cut 6 bases from V and 3 bases from J; bases unmatched to any gene: 7. TCRdb analysed the 5' RACE reads with MiXCR anew, one entry per CDR3 protein. The data show about 97,000 distinct CDR3 sequences, with roughly 11% seen just once and around 4.6% held by the top ten. The TCR was taken from an adult who was a healthcare worker with PCR-confirmed SARS-CoV-2 infection or an uninfected control (not recorded which). The chain is built from TRBV27 and TRBJ1-4; 7 bases match TRBD1. The sample consisted of whole blood, taken at baseline. The CDR3 region is CASSSWTGSNEKLFF. As DNA, the CDR3 is TGTGCCAGCAGCTCCTGGACAGGCTCTAATGAAAAACTGTTTTTT.